Presented here are 17 T cell receptor beta chains from one specimen sequenced in a study of cytomegalovirus exposure and HLA in healthy donors. 60 Vbeta and 13 Jbeta primers were used in PCR. Sequencing used immunoSEQ multiplex PCR; TCRdb keeps in-frame clones, though not all of them. The sample contains 70,000 to 90,000 clones, around 66% of which appear only once. The sample consisted of PBMCs. The receptors stem from a man aged 60-69 years in good health and CMV-seropositive.

The chain joins TRBV19 to TRBJ2-1, with TRBD2 identical over 9 bases. Germline CDR1 and CDR2: LNHDA and SQIVND (reference sequence). The V segment lost 2 bases and the J segment 8 bases; nucleotides outside the gene matches: 10. This CDR3 has 16 amino acids. CDR3 sequence reads: CASSIRRLAGRDEQFF. As DNA, the CDR3 is TGTGCCAGTAGTATAAGGCGGCTAGCGGGAAGAGATGAGCAGTTCTTC.

This clone was seen a few times. This chain connects TRBV13 to TRBJ2-1, with 10 bases fitting TRBD2. CDR1 and CDR2 (germline): PRHDT, FYEKMQ (reference sequence). Losses at the gene ends were 2 bases for V and 9 bases for J; bases not matched to a gene: 4. The CDR3 is 14 amino acids. CDR3 amino acids: CASSLTSGKGEQFF. The CDR3 bases are TGTGCCAGCAGCTTAACTAGCGGGAAAGGTGAGCAGTTCTTC.

This chain joins TRBV4-2 and TRBJ1-4; 9 nucleotides line up with TRBD1. V gave up 0 bases and J gave up 8 bases; unmatched junction bases: 7. The CDR3 has 16 amino acids. Germline CDR1 LGHNA, CDR2 YNFKEQ. The DNA of the CDR3 is TGTGCCAGCAGCCAAGAGGACAGGGGCTCGGGGGAAAAACTGTTTTTT. The encoded protein is CASSQEDRGSGEKLFF.

The rearrangement links TRBV10-3 to TRBJ1-1, with 7 bases aligning to TRBD1. The junction had 5 bases not matched to a gene; V was cut back by 4 bases and J by 0 bases. Germline lookup yields CDR1 ENHRY and CDR2 SYGVKD. The CDR3 totals 15 residues. The CDR3 here is CAISGSRGMNTEAFF. The CDR3 coding sequence is TGTGCCATCAGTGGTTCCAGGGGGATGAACACTGAAGCTTTCTTT.

CDR3 amino acids: CSAVLWGTSGTSEQYF. In DNA, the CDR3 is TGCAGCGCGGTATTGTGGGGGACTAGCGGGACGAGCGAGCAGTACTTC. The chain is built from TRBV29-1 and TRBJ2-7; TRBD2 agrees at 13 bases. The CDR3 contains 16 residues. Trimming removed 7 bases from V and 6 bases from J; junction bases left unmatched: 15. CDR1 is SQVTM, CDR2 ANQGSEA, per germline.

The V gene is TRBV6-5, the J gene TRBJ1-1, with D possibly being TRBD1 (6 bases). The CDR3 extends over 13 amino acids. Trimming removed 6 bases at V and 1 base at J, with 9 bases between. From germline, CDR1 is MNHEY and CDR2 SVGAGI. CDR3 sequence (DNA): TGTGCCAGCAGCCGGACAGAGAACACTGAAGCTTTCTTT. Its translation is CASSRTENTEAFF.

This clone was observed a few times. The rearrangement links TRBV5-1 to TRBJ2-7; no reliable D call. CDR1 is SGHRS, CDR2 YFSETQ, per germline. With 4 bases removed from V and 0 bases from J, the gap between germline ends came to 14 bases. This CDR3 comprises 15 residues. DNA for the CDR3: TGCGCCAGCAGCCTGACACCACCCCCCTCCTACGAGCAGTACTTC. This encodes CASSLTPPPSYEQYF.

The gene calls are TRBV12-5 and TRBJ2-1; 10 nucleotides line up with TRBD1. CDR3 size: 15 residues. Germline lookup yields CDR1 LGHNT and CDR2 FRNRAP. Trimming removed 7 bases from V and 4 bases from J; junction bases left unmatched: 7. The chain's CDR3 is CASASGQGSYNEQFF. As DNA, the CDR3 is TGTGCTAGTGCCTCGGGACAGGGGTCATACAATGAGCAGTTCTTC.

The DNA for the CDR3 is TGTGCCAGCAGCTTAGGTAACAATGAGCAGTTCTTC. Protein: CASSLGNNEQFF. The chain couples TRBV11-2 to TRBJ2-1, with D uncertain. Looked up from germline, CDR1 is SGHAT and CDR2 is FQNNGV. The CDR3 is made up of 12 amino acids. V gave up 1 base and J gave up 5 bases, with 3 bases separating them.

The V call is TRBV6-1, the J call TRBJ1-3; TRBD1 agrees at 7 bases. The CDR3 sequence is 14 residues long. The germline V gene encodes CDR1 MNHNS and CDR2 SASEGT. J was trimmed by 2 bases and V by 4 bases; bases with no gene match: 2. The CDR3 spells CASSGGTAGNTIYF. CDR3 DNA sequence: TGTGCCAGCAGTGGAGGGACAGCTGGAAACACCATATATTTT.

V and J are TRBV11-2 and TRBJ2-7; TRBD1 matches at 8 bases. CDR1 is SGHAT and CDR2 is FQNNGV in the germline V gene. V was clipped by 1 base and J by 3 bases; unmatched bases: 2. The CDR3 sequence is 14 residues long. The CDR3 is CASSLARGRYEQYF. CDR3 bases: TGTGCCAGCAGCTTAGCCAGGGGGCGCTACGAGCAGTACTTC.

V and J are TRBV7-9 and TRBJ2-7, with TRBD1 matching 7 bases. The CDR3 has 13 amino acids. Per the germline V gene, CDR1 is SEHNR and CDR2 is FQNEAQ (reference sequence). J was trimmed by 4 bases and V by 5 bases; bases with no gene match: 5. The CDR3 reads CASSPPTGYEQYF. In nucleotides, the CDR3 is TGTGCCAGCAGCCCGCCGACAGGGTACGAGCAGTACTTC.

This sequence joins TRBV29-1 and TRBJ2-2, with D perhaps matching TRBD2 (6 bases). Germline V gene data show CDR1 as SQVTM and CDR2 as ANQGSEA. V dropped 4 bases and J dropped 7 bases, with 13 bases sitting between them. The CDR3 sequence is 13 residues long. This CDR3 reads CSVGPRGNGELFF. The CDR3 DNA is TGCAGCGTTGGCCCCCGCGGGAACGGGGAGCTGTTTTTT.

The V and J genes are TRBV29-1 and TRBJ2-7, with 10 nucleotides matching TRBD2. Looked up from germline, CDR1 is SQVTM and CDR2 is ANQGSEA. V lost 5 bases and J lost 6; bases outside the gene matches: 4. This CDR3 is built from 12 residues. This CDR3 is CSVQREGLEQYF. The CDR3 DNA reads TGCAGCGTTCAGCGGGAGGGCCTCGAGCAGTACTTC.

V gene TRBV5-1 combines with J gene TRBJ1-1, with a possible D match to TRBD1 (6 bases). The CDR3 totals 14 residues. Germline-derived CDR1 and CDR2 are SGHRS and YFSETQ. Trimming took 0 bases from V and 1 from J, leaving 7 bases between them. Here the CDR3 DNA reads TGCGCCAGCAGCTTGGGGGGGCGGAACACTGAAGCTTTCTTT. Its protein is CASSLGGRNTEAFF.

V usage is TRBV10-1 and J usage is TRBJ2-7; no clear D gene. The length of the CDR3 is 12 residues. The V end lost 3 bases, the J end lost 3 bases, and 6 bases lay between the germline ends. Germline V CDR1 and CDR2: WNHNN, SYGVQD (reference sequence). CDR3 nucleotide sequence: TGCGCCAGCAGTGATAACTACTACGAGCAGTACTTC. Its protein product is CASSDNYYEQYF.

The rearrangement joins TRBV27 to TRBJ2-6; D remains unclear. V shed 2 bases and J shed 0 bases, with 5 bases lying between them. The length of the CDR3 is 15 residues. Germline V gene lookup returns CDR1 MNHEY and CDR2 SMNVEV (reference sequence). This CDR3 is CASSLMSSGANVLTF. The CDR3 DNA reads TGTGCCAGCAGTTTAATGAGCTCTGGGGCCAACGTCCTGACTTTC.